These T cell receptor beta chains were read from a single sample in a study of cytomegalovirus exposure and HLA in healthy donors. The repertoire was sequenced with immunoSEQ multiplex PCR; TCRdb's copy has only in-frame clones and lacks some. The listing contains 110,000 to 150,000 clones. The sample comprised PBMCs. Receptors were obtained from a male donor in good health and CMV-seronegative. Both conserved end residues are part of each CDR3. A D gene is named only where the DNA matches it firmly.

d_call j_call v_call cdr3_aa cdr3_nt
TRBD2 TRBJ2-2 TRBV19 CASTPLSGGATGELFF TGTGCCAGTACCCCTCTGAGCGGGGGGGCCACCGGGGAGCTGTTTTTT
. TRBJ1-5 TRBV27 CASAAGAYSNQPQHF TGTGCCAGCGCCGCAGGGGCATATAGCAATCAGCCCCAGCATTTT
. TRBJ1-5 TRBV2 CASSVLTGGSNQPQHF TGTGCCAGCAGTGTGCTCACAGGCGGTAGCAATCAGCCCCAGCATTTT
. TRBJ2-7 TRBV5-6 CASSLKHVRYEQYF TGTGCCAGCAGCTTGAAACACGTCAGGTACGAGCAGTACTTC
. TRBJ1-3 TRBV12-5 CASGPSRGAGNTIYF TGTGCTAGTGGTCCGTCCCGGGGGGCTGGAAACACCATATATTTT
. TRBJ2-7 TRBV7-8 CASSLARDKLYEQYF TGTGCCAGCAGCTTAGCCCGGGACAAGCTATACGAGCAGTACTTC
TRBD2 TRBJ2-3 TRBV30 CAWSTRLAGGRDTQYF TGTGCCTGGAGTACTAGACTAGCGGGAGGGCGGGATACGCAGTATTTT
. TRBJ2-7 TRBV28 CASSPDRPSPQRGTSYEQYF TGTGCCAGCAGTCCGGACAGGCCTTCTCCCCAGCGGGGGACCTCCTACGAGCAGTACTTC
. TRBJ1-4 TRBV6-6 CASSPGGTNEKLFF TGTGCCAGCAGTCCCGGGGGGACTAATGAAAAACTGTTTTTT
TRBD1 TRBJ1-5 TRBV30 CAWSVLGGLVQPQHF TGTGCCTGGAGTGTACTAGGGGGCCTGGTTCAGCCCCAGCATTTT
. TRBJ1-4 TRBV4-1 CASSQVGPTNEKLFF TGCGCCAGCAGCCAAGTCGGTCCAACTAATGAAAAACTGTTTTTT
. TRBJ2-2 TRBV27 CASSETGRGTGELFF TGTGCCAGCAGTGAGACAGGACGAGGCACCGGGGAGCTGTTTTTT
. TRBJ1-1 TRBV18 CASSPGRQQASEAFF TGTGCCAGCTCACCTGGCCGACAGCAGGCCAGTGAAGCTTTCTTT
TRBD2 TRBJ2-3 TRBV4-2 CASSQRTSGSGSSTDTQYF TGTGCCAGCAGCCAAAGGACTAGCGGGAGTGGCTCAAGCACAGATACGCAGTATTTT
TRBD1 TRBJ1-4 TRBV7-9 CASSLGQGNEKLFF TGTGCCAGCAGCCTGGGACAGGGAAATGAAAAACTGTTTTTT
. TRBJ1-2 TRBV7-8 CASSWPDTANYGYTF TGTGCCAGCAGCTGGCCGGACACCGCTAACTATGGCTACACCTTC
TRBD2 TRBJ2-7 TRBV2 CASRATGAGSSEQYF TGTGCCAGTCGGGCAACAGGAGCGGGGTCCTCCGAGCAGTACTTC
TRBD1 TRBJ1-6 TRBV5-6 CASSLYGTDNSPLHF TGTGCCAGCAGCTTGTACGGGACAGATAATTCACCCCTCCACTTT
. TRBJ1-4 TRBV7-2 CASSDRGRVGEKLFF TGTGCCAGCAGCGACCGTGGCAGGGTTGGCGAAAAACTGTTTTTT
. TRBJ2-5 TRBV6-5 CASSYSWGGYETQYF TGTGCCAGCAGTTACTCTTGGGGGGGCTATGAGACCCAGTACTTC
TRBD1 TRBJ2-3 TRBV6-1 CASTSGDRDTDTQYF TGTGCCAGCACCTCTGGGGACAGGGATACAGATACGCAGTATTTT
. TRBJ1-4 TRBV28 CASSFSVVTNEKLFF TGTGCCAGCAGTTTCTCGGTGGTAACTAATGAAAAACTGTTTTTT
TRBD1 TRBJ2-7 TRBV25-1 CASSGYGQVSYEQYF TGTGCCAGCAGTGGCTATGGACAGGTCTCCTACGAGCAGTACTTC